This T cell receptor (beta chain) was identified in a study of T cells in Graves' hyperthyroidism and ophthalmopathy. Broader study findings: Patients with ophthalmopathy were separated from those with stable hyperthyroidism by a 13 V-J model.

There were TCR beta CDR3 regions amplified from RNA transcripts. The HTBI primer set was used in a first-round RT-PCR of the TCR CDR3. TCRdb called the multiplex PCR reads again in MiXCR, with one record for every CDR3 protein. This sample has 450,000 to 700,000 distinct CDR3 sequences, with 46% found just once. Regarding this clonotype: Its antigen is unidentified.

The authors deemed Graves' hyperthyroidism stable absent ophthalmopathy progression within 18 months. In making diagnoses, clinical symptoms, serum thyroxine and TRAb, thyroid ultrasound and orbital computed tomography were all used. The CDR3 runs to 12 residues. With 7 bases clipped from V and 6 bases from J, the junction kept 6 bases outside the gene matches. Germline CDR1 and CDR2: SQVTM and ANQGSEA. V and J are TRBV29-1 and TRBJ1-5; 7 nucleotides line up with TRBD1. Sequencing was done on a sample of peripheral blood or thyroid tissue (not recorded which). The clonotype originates from a woman between 18 and 29 years old with Graves' hyperthyroidism. The CDR3: CSATGVTQPQHF. CDR3 DNA sequence: TGCAGCGCCACAGGGGTAACTCAGCCCCAGCATTTT.